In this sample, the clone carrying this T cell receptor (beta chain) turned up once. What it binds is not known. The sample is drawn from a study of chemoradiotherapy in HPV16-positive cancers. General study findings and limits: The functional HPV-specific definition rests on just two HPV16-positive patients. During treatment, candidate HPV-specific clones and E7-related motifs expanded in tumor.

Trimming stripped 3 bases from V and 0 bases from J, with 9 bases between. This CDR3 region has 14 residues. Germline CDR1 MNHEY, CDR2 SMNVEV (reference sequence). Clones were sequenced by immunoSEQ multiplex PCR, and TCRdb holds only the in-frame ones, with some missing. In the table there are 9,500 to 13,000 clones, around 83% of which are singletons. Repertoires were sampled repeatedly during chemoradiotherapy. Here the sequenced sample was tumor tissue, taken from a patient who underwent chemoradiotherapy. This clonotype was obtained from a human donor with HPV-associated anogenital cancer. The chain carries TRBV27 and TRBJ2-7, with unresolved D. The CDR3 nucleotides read TGTGCCAGCAGTTTTGGGCACGGCTCCTACGAGCAGTACTTC. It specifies CASSFGHGSYEQYF.